This T cell receptor (beta chain) was sequenced in a study of follicular helper T cells after annual influenza vaccination. Study-level background: After each seasonal flu vaccination, blood came on days 0, 7 and 28.

This CDR3 comprises 16 residues. Germline V gene sequence: CDR1 MNHNY, CDR2 SVGAGI (reference sequence). V was pared by 7 bases and J by 6 bases, with 24 bases between. The table came from immunoSEQ multiplex PCR; TCRdb's copy has only in-frame clones and leaves some out. The data contain a few thousand clones, around 80% of them singletons. On this clone: The target antigen is unknown.

Regarding the study as a whole: Plasmablast frequency change correlated with clonality change in ICOS+CD38+ cTfh.

Time point noted: 2015-2016 season, 7 days after influenza vaccination. The receptor comes from an adult who received the influenza vaccine. The rearrangement links TRBV6-6 to TRBJ1-2; no firm D call. Specimen: CXCR5+ CD38- circulating T follicular helper cells from blood, collected 7 days after influenza vaccination. Indicated subset: circulating Tfh, non-naive CD4+CXCR5+PD-1+ (ICOS+CD38+ or ICOS-CD38-). This CDR3 reads CASMPGHTSDLNGYTF. CDR3 coding DNA: TGTGCCAGCATGCCTGGGCATACCTCCGATTTGAATGGCTACACCTTC.